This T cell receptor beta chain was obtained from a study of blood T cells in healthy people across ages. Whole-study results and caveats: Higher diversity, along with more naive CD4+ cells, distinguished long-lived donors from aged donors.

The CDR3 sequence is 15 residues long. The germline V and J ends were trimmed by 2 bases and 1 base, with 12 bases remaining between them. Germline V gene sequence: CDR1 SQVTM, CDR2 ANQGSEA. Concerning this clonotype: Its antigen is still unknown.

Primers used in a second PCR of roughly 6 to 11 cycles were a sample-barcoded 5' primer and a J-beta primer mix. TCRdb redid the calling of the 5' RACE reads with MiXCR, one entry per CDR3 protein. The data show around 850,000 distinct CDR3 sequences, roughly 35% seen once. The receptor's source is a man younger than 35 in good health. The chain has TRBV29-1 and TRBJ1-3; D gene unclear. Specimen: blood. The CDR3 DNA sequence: TGCAGCGTTGAACGGTGGAGGGATTCTGGAAACACCATATATTTT. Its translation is CSVERWRDSGNTIYF.